Listed below are T cell receptor beta chains from one sample, sequenced in a study of cytomegalovirus exposure and HLA in healthy donors. Profiling relied on immunoSEQ multiplex PCR, and the TCRdb table lists in-frame clones only, not all of them. The table counts some 75,000 clones; approximately 0.81% lies in the top ten. Sequenced: PBMCs. The receptor source for this set is a boy aged 5-17 years in good health and CMV-seronegative. The CDR3 runs from the conserved cysteine through the conserved F or W. A D gene is named only where the DNA matches it firmly.

>TRBD1|TRBV7-2|TRBJ2-1
TGTGCCAGCAGCTCGACAGGGGGGTACAATGAGCAGTTCTTC
CASSSTGGYNEQFF
>-|TRBV5-1|TRBJ2-5
TGCGCCAGCAGCTCGAAACCCGGGGAGGAGGAGACCCAGTACTTC
CASSSKPGEEETQYF
>TRBD2|TRBV9|TRBJ2-3
TGTGCCAGCAGCGTCCGAGCGGGAGATGCAGATACGCAGTATTTT
CASSVRAGDADTQYF
>-|TRBV4-3|TRBJ2-1
TGCGCCAGCAGCCAAGACCCGAGGGGGGCGGGAGTGGAGCAGTTCTTC
CASSQDPRGAGVEQFF
>TRBD2|TRBV5-1|TRBJ2-2
TGCGCCAGCAGCGCGCCGGGACTAGCGGGGTTGGCCACCGGGGAGCTGTTTTTT
CASSAPGLAGLATGELFF
>TRBD2|TRBV29-1|TRBJ2-1
TGCAGCGTCGGACTAGCGGGGGGCGACAATGAGCAGTTCTTC
CSVGLAGGDNEQFF
>-|TRBV28|TRBJ2-4
TGTGCCAGCAGTTTTCCGGCGGATCTAGCCAAAAACATTCAGTACTTC
CASSFPADLAKNIQYF
>-|TRBV9|TRBJ1-6
TGTGCCAGCAGCGTAGAGGCCGGGAGCTCCTATAATTCACCCCTCCACTTT
CASSVEAGSSYNSPLHF
>-|TRBV5-6|TRBJ1-5
TGTGCCAGCAGCTTGTTCTCCGGGGAGGTTGACAATCAGCCCCAGCATTTT
CASSLFSGEVDNQPQHF
>-|TRBV7-9|TRBJ1-3
TGTGCCCAAGGGGGAAACAACATATATTTT
CAQGGNNIYF
>-|TRBV18|TRBJ1-5
TGTGCCAGCTCACGCGAGCATAGCAATCAGCCCCAGCATTTT
CASSREHSNQPQHF
>TRBD1|TRBV4-3|TRBJ1-2
TGCGCCAGCAGCCAAGATTACAGGGGGCATGGCTACACCTTC
CASSQDYRGHGYTF
>-|TRBV5-6|TRBJ1-3
TGTGCCAGCAGCGATTGGGGACTGATATACTCTGGAAACACCATATATTTT
CASSDWGLIYSGNTIYF
>-|TRBV6-5|TRBJ2-5
TGTGCCAGCAGTTACTTGACGACAGCGCAAGAGACCCAGTACTTC
CASSYLTTAQETQYF
>TRBD1|TRBV30|TRBJ2-7
TGTGCCTGGAGACAACAGGGGGCTGAGCAGTACTTC
CAWRQQGAEQYF
>-|TRBV7-8|TRBJ1-1
TGTGCCAGCAGCTTAGGGACAGCTAACACTGAAGCTTTCTTT
CASSLGTANTEAFF